This T cell receptor beta chain was found in a study of CD8 T cells in Susac syndrome. General study results and limits: That the number of individuals in its TCR sequencing and HLA analysis was relatively small was acknowledged by the study.

As to this clonotype: The antigen is undetermined.

Healthy donors served as age- and sex-matched controls. TEMRA cells were enriched by FACS, while CD8+ and CD4+ T cells were obtained through a negative isolation that was performed magnetically. After extraction with the RNeasy kit, about 0.5 to 1 ug of the RNA was reverse transcribed using random hexamers. Across 54 Vbeta and 13 Jbeta, TCR beta CDR3 was amplified with immunoSEQ multiplex PCR. TCRdb reprocessed the immunoSEQ multiplex PCR reads via MiXCR and lists one record per CDR3 protein. The table includes about 200,000 distinct CDR3 sequences, 95% detected once. The clonotype comes from a human donor in good health. Sequencing was performed on CD4+ T cells from PBMCs.

The CDR3 nucleotides read TGTGCCAGCAGTTTCCGACAGGCTAATGAGCAGTTCTTC. Translation: CASSFRQANEQFF. The genes are TRBV6-5 and TRBJ2-1, with TRBD1 as a possible D gene (6 bases). Between the trimmed V and J ends, which lost 4 bases and 7 bases, there was a span of 11 bases. There are 13 residues in the CDR3. From germline, CDR1 is MNHEY and CDR2 SVGAGI.